This TCR beta chain was sequenced in a study of beta chain features in type 1 diabetes. The isolated RNA, all of it, was reverse transcribed, so expressed TCRB transcripts were what got sequenced. The assay was immunoSEQ multiplex PCR, and TCRdb's table has in-frame clones only and misses some. The sample records fewer than 650,000 clones, about 14% being singletons. This clone has a handful of counts. Central memory, naive, regulatory and stem cell-like memory CD4+ cells were sorted by CD45RO/CCR7/CD25/CD127/CD95/CD27. The V and J ends lost 1 base and 7 bases respectively, with 11 bases between them. Germline values: CDR1 SGHVS, CDR2 FQNEAQ. CDR3 length: 14 amino acids.

The chain has TRBV7-8 and TRBJ1-5; tentative D call: TRBD1 (6 bases). This clonotype was sampled from a man between 18 and 35 years old in good health. The sequencing sample was made of naive CD4+ T cells from blood. CDR3 DNA: TGTGCCAGCAGCTTAGGGGACATGGGACAGCCCCAGCATTTT. Residues: CASSLGDMGQPQHF.